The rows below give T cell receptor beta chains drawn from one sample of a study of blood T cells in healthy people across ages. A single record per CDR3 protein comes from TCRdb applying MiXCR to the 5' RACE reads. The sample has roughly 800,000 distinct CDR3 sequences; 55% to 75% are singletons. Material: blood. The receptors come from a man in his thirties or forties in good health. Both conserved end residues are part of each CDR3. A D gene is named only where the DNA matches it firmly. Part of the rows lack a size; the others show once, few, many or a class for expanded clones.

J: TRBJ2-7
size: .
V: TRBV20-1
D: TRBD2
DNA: TGCAGCGCTCCGAAGACTAGCGGGAGGTACGAGCAGTACTTC
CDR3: CSAPKTSGRYEQYF

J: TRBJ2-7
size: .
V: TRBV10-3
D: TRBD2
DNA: TGTGCCATCAGTGAGGCAGGGGGACTAGCGGGAGGCTACGAGCAGTACTTC
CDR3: CAISEAGGLAGGYEQYF

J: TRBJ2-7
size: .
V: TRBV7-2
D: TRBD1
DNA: TGTGCCAGCAGCTCCGGGACAGGGGCCCCCTACGAGCAGTACTTC
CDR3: CASSSGTGAPYEQYF

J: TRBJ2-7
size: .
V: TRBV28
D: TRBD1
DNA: TGTGCCAGCAGTACAGGGACAGAGACAGGGGGCTACGAGCAGTACTTC
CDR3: CASSTGTETGGYEQYF

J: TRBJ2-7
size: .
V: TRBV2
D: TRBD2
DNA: TGTGCCAGCAGTGAACTGATCTTAGGGCGGGGGTACGAGCAGTACTTC
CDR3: CASSELILGRGYEQYF

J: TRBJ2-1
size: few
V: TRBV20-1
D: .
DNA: TGCAGTGCCAGGCGGCGGCCCAGCTCCTACAATGAGCAGTTCTTC
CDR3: CSARRRPSSYNEQFF

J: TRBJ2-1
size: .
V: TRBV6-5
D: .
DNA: TGTGCCAGCAGTTACTCGACAAGGGTCTCCTACAATGAGCAGTTCTTC
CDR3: CASSYSTRVSYNEQFF

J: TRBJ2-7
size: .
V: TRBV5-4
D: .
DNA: TGTGCCAGCAGCTTGGGGGGGACGCTAGGGAACGAGCAGTACTTC
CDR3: CASSLGGTLGNEQYF

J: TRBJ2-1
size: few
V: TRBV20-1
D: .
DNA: TGCAGTGCTAGTCGTCTCAATGAGCAGTTCTTC
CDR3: CSASRLNEQFF

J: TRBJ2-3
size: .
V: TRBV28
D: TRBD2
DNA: TGTGCCAGCAGTTTGACTAGCGGGGGCTTCCTTACTAGCACAGATACGCAGTATTTT
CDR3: CASSLTSGGFLTSTDTQYF

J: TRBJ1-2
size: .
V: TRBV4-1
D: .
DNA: TGCGCCAGCAGCCAAGACGAGGGCCATCAGGTCTATGGCTACACCTTC
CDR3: CASSQDEGHQVYGYTF

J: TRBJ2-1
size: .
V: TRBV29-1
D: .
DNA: TGCAGCGTCGCCACCATAGGAAACAATGAGCAGTTCTTC
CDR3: CSVATIGNNEQFF

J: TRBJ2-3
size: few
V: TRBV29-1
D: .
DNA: TGCAGCGTTACAGCCACTGTGGTCCCCACAGATACGCAGTATTTT
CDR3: CSVTATVVPTDTQYF

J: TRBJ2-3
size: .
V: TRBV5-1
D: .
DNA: TGCGCCAGCAGCTTCGTGAGGGCCCCGGGAGATACGCAGTATTTT
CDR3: CASSFVRAPGDTQYF

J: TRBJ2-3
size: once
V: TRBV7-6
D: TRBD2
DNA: TGTGCCAGCAGCTCATCTATAGCGGGCCCCACAGATACGCAGTATTTT
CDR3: CASSSSIAGPTDTQYF

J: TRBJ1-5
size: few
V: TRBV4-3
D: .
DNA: TGCGCCAGCAGCCAAGTCGTCGGCGTTAATCAGCCCCAGCATTTT
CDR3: CASSQVVGVNQPQHF

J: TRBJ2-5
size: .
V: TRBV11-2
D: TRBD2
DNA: TGTGCCAGCAGCCTACCTTGGACTAGGAAAGAGACCCAGTACTTC
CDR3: CASSLPWTRKETQYF

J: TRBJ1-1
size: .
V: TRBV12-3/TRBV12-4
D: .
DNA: TGTGCCAGCAGTTTGGCGTCCTGGGGGAAGAACACTGAAGCTTTCTTT
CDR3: CASSLASWGKNTEAFF

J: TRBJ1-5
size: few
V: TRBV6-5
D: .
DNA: TGTGCCAGCAGTTATAGCAGGGCGATGCCCCAGCATTTT
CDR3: CASSYSRAMPQHF

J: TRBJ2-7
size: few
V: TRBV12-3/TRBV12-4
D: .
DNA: TGTGCCAGCAGTTTCCGGCCACCCTACGAGCAGTACTTC
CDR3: CASSFRPPYEQYF

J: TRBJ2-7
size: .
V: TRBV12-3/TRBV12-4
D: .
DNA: TGTGCCAGCAGTTTTAACAGCCTCGAGCAGTACTTC
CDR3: CASSFNSLEQYF